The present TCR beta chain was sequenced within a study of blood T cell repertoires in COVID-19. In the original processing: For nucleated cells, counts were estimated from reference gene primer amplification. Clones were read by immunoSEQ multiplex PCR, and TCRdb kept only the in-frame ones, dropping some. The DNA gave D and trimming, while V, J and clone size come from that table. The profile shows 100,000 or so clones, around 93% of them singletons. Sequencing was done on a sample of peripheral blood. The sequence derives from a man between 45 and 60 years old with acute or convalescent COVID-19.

For the CDR3, the DNA is TGTGCCAGCAGCTTATACCGCGGGGGGGGTTACACCGGGGAGCTGTTTTTT. This codes for CASSLYRGGGYTGELFF. The chain is built from TRBV11-2 and TRBJ2-2, with 9 bases matching TRBD2. The CDR3 has 17 residues. Germline CDR1 is SGHAT and CDR2 is FQNNGV. Germline trimming cut 2 bases from V and 3 bases from J; bases unmatched to any gene: 7.